This TCR beta chain was observed in a study of blood T cell repertoires in COVID-19 (TCRdb year 2020). For the study in its entirety: Samples covering the acute and convalescent phases of COVID-19 were provided by collaborators in the United States, Italy and Spain. The prospective study material was composed of cDNA or gDNA derived from T cells, B-cell-depleted T cells, or PBMCs. Deeply sampled blood TCRbeta repertoires from subjects exposed to, actively infected with, or recovered from COVID-19 were included in the dataset. A freely available public database, intended as a resource for researchers studying the immune response to SARS-CoV-2, is where the repertoires were released. Samples were obtained from the ongoing ImmuneRACE study (first 160 participants) and from some 1,300 subjects provided by 6 global collaborators. The sample metadata nearly always contained a de-identified subject ID, COVID-19 status, age in years and sex. Where HLA class I and class II types were available, the types were taken from metadata supplied by the sample provider, not from assay-based typing. Overall study results and their limits: The amount of clinical and demographic metadata varied by source and participant and was provided uncurated.

TCRbeta CDR3 regions were amplified from genomic DNA by means of the immunoSEQ Assay, a bias-controlled multiplex PCR. For the original study's pipeline: Nucleated cell counts per sample were estimated from amplification of reference gene primers within the assay. Sequence reads were collapsed and filtered to measure the absolute abundance of every unique TCRbeta CDR3 rearrangement. For each sample, productive Simpson clonality was calculated as the square root of Simpson's diversity index over productive rearrangements. The source is immuneACCESS, and TCRdb retained only in-frame sequences with V and J called. Part of the clones is not carried over; for the studies checked, unresolved V genes explain less than half of this, and the remainder is unexplained. V, J and clone size are taken as reported in that table, and D and trimming were inferred from the DNA itself. In all, the sample holds about 210,000 clones, and roughly 79% of those were seen once. The ten most abundant clones make up around 9% of the sample.

V is pruned by 6 bases and J by 6 bases, leaving 4 bases of the junction without a gene match. Including cysteine and phenylalanine, the CDR3 has 12 amino acids. Only the CDR3 region is kept as DNA, spanning 36 bases read in frame from base 1. The germline V gene supplies CDR1 KGHSH and CDR2 LQKENI. About this clone: Its antigen target is currently unknown. No per-base quality is available; no much larger clone lies one base away.

Participants in the prospective study were aged roughly 18 to 100 years, lived in about two dozen United States geographic areas, and enrolled through a virtual design. Cohort assignment in the prospective study relied on participant-reported clinical history from a screening survey and a study questionnaire. In the prospective study, whole blood, serum and a nasopharyngeal or oropharyngeal swab were collected from each participant by mobile phlebotomists. Prospective study participants could optionally give additional blood draws and questionnaires over a roughly two-month period. Before DNA extraction, prospective study blood samples were shipped either frozen or at room temperature.

The TCR comes from a woman aged 50 to 65 with acute COVID-19. The chain was built from TRBV18 and TRBJ2-7; 8 bases in the middle match TRBD1. The sample comprised PBMCs or T cells enriched from blood (not recorded which). The DNA reads TGTGCCAGCTCTCCCGACAGGGGCGAGCAGTACTTC. Its amino acids are CASSPDRGEQYF. Here the CDR3 is joined to the reference TRBV18 and TRBJ2-7 genes, and the full variable domain is: NAGVMQNPRHLVRRRGQEARLRCSPMKGHSHVYWYRQLPEEGLKFMVYLQKENIIDESGMPKERFSAEFPKEGPSILRIQQVVRGDSAAYFCASSPDRGEQYFGPGTRLTVT.